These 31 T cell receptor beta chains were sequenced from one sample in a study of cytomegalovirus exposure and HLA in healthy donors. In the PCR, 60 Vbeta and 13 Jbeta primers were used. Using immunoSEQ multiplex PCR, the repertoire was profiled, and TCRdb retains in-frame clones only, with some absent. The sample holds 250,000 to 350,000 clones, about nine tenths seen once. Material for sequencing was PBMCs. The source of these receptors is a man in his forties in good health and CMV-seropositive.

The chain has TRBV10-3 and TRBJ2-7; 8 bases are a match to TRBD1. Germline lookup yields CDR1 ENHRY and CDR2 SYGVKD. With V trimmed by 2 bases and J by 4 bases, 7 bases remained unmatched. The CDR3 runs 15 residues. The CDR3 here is CAISEAAGGAYEQYF. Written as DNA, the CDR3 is TGTGCCATCAGTGAGGCGGCAGGGGGCGCGTACGAGCAGTACTTC.

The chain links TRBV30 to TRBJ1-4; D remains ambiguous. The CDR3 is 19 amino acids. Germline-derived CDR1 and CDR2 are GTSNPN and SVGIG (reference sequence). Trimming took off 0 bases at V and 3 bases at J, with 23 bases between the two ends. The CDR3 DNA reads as TGTGCCTGGAGTGTACCCTCCGGGTACGGGAGGCAGGCTAATGAAAAACTGTTTTTT. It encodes CAWSVPSGYGRQANEKLFF.

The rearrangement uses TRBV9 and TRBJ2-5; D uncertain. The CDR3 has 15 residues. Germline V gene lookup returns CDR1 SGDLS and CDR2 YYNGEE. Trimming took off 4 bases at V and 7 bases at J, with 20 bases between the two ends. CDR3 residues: CASSPGSIPYGTQYF. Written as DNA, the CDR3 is TGTGCCAGCAGCCCCGGTAGTATCCCGTATGGGACCCAGTACTTC.

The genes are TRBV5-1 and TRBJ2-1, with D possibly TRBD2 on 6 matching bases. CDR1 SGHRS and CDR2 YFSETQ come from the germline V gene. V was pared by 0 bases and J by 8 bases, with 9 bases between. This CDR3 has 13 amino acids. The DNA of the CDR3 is TGCGCCAGCAGCTTGGGCGGGAACGATGAGCAGTTCTTC. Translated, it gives CASSLGGNDEQFF.

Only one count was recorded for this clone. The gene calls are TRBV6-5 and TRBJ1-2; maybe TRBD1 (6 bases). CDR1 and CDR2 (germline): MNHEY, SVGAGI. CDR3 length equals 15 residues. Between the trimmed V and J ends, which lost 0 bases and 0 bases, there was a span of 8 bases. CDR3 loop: CASSYSGQSNYGYTF. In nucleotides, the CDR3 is TGTGCCAGCAGTTACTCGGGACAATCTAACTATGGCTACACCTTC.

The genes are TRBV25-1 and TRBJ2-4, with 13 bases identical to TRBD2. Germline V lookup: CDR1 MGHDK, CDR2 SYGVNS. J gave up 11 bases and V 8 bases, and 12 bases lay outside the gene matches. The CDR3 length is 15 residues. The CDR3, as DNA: TGTGCCAGCTCCGGGACTAGCGGGACGCCTGGTGTTCAGTACTTC. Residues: CASSGTSGTPGVQYF.

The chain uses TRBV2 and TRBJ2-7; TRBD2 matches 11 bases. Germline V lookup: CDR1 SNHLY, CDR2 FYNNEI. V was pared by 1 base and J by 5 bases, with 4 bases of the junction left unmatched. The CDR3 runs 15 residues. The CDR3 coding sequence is TGTGCCAGCAGTGAAGGGACTAGCGGGTCTGACGAGCAGTACTTC. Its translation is CASSEGTSGSDEQYF.

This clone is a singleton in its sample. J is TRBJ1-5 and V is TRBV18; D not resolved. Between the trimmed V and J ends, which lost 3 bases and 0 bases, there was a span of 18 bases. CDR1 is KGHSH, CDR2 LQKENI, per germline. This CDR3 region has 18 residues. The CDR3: CASSPAGRERYSNQPQHF. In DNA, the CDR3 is TGTGCCAGCTCACCGGCGGGGAGGGAAAGATATAGCAATCAGCCCCAGCATTTT.

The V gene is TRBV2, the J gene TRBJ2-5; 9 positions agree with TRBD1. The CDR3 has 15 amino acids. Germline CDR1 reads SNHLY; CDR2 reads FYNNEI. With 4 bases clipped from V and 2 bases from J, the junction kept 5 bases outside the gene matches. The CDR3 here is CASSGQGDIQETQYF. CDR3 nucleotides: TGTGCCAGCAGTGGACAGGGGGATATACAAGAGACCCAGTACTTC.

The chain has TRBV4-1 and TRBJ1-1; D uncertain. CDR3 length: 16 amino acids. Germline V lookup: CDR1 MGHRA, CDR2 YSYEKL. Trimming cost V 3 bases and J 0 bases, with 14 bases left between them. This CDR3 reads CASSQLREAVNTEAFF. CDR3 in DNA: TGCGCCAGCAGCCAGCTCCGTGAGGCCGTGAACACTGAAGCTTTCTTT.

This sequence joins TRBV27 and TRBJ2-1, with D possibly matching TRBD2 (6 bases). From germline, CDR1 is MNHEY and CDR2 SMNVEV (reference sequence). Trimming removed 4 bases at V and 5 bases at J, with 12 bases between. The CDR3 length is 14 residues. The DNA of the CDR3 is TGTGCCAGCAGTTCGGGTCTAGCGCACAATGAGCAGTTCTTC. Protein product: CASSSGLAHNEQFF.

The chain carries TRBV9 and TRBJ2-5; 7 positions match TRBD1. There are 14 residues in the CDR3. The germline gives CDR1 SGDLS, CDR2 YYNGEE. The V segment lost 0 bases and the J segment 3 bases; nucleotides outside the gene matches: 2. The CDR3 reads CASSVAGTEETQYF. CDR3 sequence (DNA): TGTGCCAGCAGCGTAGCTGGGACAGAAGAGACCCAGTACTTC.

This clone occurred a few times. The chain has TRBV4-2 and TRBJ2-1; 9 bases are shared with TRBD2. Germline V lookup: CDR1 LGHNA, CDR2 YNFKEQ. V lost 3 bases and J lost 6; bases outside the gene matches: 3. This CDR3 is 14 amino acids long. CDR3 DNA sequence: TGTGCCAGCAGCCAGGAGCGGGGGGTCAATGAGCAGTTCTTC. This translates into CASSQERGVNEQFF.

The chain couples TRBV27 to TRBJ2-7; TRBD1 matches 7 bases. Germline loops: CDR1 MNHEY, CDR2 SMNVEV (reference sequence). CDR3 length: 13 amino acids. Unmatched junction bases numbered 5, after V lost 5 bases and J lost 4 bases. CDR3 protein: CASSRQGWYEQYF. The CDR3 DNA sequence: TGTGCCAGCAGTCGACAGGGTTGGTACGAGCAGTACTTC.

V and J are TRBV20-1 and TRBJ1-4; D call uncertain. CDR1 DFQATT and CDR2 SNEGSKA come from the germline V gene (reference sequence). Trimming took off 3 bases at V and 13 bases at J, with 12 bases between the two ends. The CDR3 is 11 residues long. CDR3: CSASGRAGLFF. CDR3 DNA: TGCAGTGCTAGTGGGAGGGCTGGACTGTTTTTT.

The CDR3 region has the DNA TGTGCCAGCAGCTTTGGCGGGGCGAGCACAGATACGCAGTATTTT. This sequence encodes CASSFGGASTDTQYF. This chain joins TRBV7-9 and TRBJ2-3; a possible D gene is TRBD2 (6 bases). The CDR3 spans 15 residues. Trimming removed 3 bases from V and 0 bases from J, with 10 bases in between. CDR1 is SEHNR and CDR2 is FQNEAQ in the germline V gene (reference sequence).

The CDR3 DNA sequence: TGTGCCAGCAGCCCCCCGACAGGGGTGAACACTGAAGCTTTCTTT. Translation: CASSPPTGVNTEAFF. V usage is TRBV7-6 and J usage is TRBJ1-1; 8 nucleotides agree with TRBD1. The CDR3 loop spans 15 amino acids. Per germline, CDR1 SGHVS and CDR2 FNYEAQ. V gave up 5 bases and J gave up 0 bases; unmatched junction bases: 5.

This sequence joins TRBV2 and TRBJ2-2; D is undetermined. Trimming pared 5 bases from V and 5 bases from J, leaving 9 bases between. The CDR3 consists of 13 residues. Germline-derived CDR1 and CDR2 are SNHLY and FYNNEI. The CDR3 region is CASSLDVTGELFF. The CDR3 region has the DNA TGTGCCAGCAGTCTAGACGTTACCGGGGAGCTGTTTTTT.

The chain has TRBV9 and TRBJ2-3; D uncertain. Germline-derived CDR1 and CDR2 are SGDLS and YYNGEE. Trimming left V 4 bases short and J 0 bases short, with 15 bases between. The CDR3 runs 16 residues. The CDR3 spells CASSPTPQASTDTQYF. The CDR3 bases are TGTGCCAGCAGCCCCACCCCCCAGGCCAGCACAGATACGCAGTATTTT.

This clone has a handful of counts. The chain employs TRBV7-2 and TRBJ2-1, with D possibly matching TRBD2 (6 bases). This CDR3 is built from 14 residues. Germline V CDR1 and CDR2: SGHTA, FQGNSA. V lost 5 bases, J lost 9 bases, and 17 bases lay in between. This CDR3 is CASSLLGRRVEQFF. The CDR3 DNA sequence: TGTGCCAGCAGCCTCCTTGGGAGGAGAGTTGAGCAGTTCTTC.

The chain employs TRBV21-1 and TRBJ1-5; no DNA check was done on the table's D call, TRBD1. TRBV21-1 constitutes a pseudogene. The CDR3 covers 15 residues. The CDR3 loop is CASSNRGYWNQPQHF. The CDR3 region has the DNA TGTGCCAGCAGTAACAGGGGGTATTGGAATCAGCCCCAGCATTTT.

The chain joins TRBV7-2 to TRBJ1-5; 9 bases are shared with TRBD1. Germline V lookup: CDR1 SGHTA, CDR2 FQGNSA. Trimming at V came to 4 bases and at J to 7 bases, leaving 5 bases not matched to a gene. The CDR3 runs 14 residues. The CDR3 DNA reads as TGTGCCAGCAGCTCGGACAGGGGCGGACAGCCCCAGCATTTT. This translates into CASSSDRGGQPQHF.

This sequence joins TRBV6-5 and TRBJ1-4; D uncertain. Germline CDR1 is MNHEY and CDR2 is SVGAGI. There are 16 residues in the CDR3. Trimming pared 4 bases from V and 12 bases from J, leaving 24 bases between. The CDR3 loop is CASSSDSGIPGAELFF. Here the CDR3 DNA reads TGTGCCAGCAGTTCGGACTCCGGGATACCCGGAGCGGAACTGTTTTTT.

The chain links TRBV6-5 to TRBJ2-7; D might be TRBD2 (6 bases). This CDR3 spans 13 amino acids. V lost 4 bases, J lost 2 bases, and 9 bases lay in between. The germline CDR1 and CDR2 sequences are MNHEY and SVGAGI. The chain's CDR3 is CASSWGVTYEQYF. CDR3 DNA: TGTGCCAGCAGTTGGGGGGTAACCTACGAGCAGTACTTC.

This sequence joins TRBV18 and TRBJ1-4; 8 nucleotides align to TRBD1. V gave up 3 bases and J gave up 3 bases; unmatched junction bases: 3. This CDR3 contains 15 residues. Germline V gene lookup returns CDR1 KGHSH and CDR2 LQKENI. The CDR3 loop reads CASSPGQGSNEKLFF. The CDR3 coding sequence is TGTGCCAGCTCACCTGGACAGGGCTCTAATGAAAAACTGTTTTTT.

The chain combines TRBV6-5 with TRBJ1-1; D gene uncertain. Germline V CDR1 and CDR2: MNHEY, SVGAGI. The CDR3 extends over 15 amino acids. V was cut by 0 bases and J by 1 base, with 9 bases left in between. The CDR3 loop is CASSYSPRGNTEAFF. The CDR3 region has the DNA TGTGCCAGCAGTTACTCCCCCCGAGGGAACACTGAAGCTTTCTTT.

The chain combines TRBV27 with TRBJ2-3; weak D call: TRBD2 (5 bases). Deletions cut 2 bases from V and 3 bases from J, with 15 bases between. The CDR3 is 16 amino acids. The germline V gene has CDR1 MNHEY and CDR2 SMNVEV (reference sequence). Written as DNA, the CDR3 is TGTGCCAGCAGTTTACCCAGCGCTGGGAGTACAGATACGCAGTATTTT. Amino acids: CASSLPSAGSTDTQYF.

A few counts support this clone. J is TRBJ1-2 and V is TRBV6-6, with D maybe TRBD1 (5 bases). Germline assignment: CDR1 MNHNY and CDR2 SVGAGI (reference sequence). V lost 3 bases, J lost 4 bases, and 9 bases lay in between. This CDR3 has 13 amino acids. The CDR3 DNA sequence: TGTGCCAGCAGTTATCAGGGCGGCTATGGCTACACCTTC. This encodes CASSYQGGYGYTF.

This CDR3 reads CASSPARQGTYEQYF. The CDR3, as DNA: TGTGCCAGCTCACCCGCCCGACAGGGTACCTACGAGCAGTACTTC. The chain recombines TRBV18 with TRBJ2-7; 7 bases align to TRBD1. Germline-derived CDR1 and CDR2 are KGHSH and LQKENI. The CDR3 has 15 residues. V lost 3 bases and J lost 2; bases outside the gene matches: 7.

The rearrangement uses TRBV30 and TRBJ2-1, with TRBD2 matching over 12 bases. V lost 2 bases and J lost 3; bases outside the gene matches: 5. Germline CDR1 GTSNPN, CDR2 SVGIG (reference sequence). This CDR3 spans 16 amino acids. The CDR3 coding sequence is TGTGCCTGGAGTTTGCCGACTAGCGGGGGCTACAATGAGCAGTTCTTC. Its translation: CAWSLPTSGGYNEQFF.

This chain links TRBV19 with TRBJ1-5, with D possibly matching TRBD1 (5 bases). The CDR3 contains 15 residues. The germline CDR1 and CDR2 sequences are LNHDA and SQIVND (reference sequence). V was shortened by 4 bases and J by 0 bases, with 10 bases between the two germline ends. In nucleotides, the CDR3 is TGTGCCAGTAGTAGCACAGGTCATAGCAATCAGCCCCAGCATTTT. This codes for CASSSTGHSNQPQHF.